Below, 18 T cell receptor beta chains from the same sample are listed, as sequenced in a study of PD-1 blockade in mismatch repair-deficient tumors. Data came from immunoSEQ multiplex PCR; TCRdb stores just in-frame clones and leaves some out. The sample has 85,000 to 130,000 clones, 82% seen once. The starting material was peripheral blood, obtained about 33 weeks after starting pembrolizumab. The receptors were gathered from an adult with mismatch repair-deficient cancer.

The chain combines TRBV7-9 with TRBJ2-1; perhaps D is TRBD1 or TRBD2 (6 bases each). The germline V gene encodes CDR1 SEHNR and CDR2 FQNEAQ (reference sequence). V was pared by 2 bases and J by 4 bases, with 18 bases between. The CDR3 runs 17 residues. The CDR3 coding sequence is TGTGCCAGCAGCTTAAAGGGGGGCTCCCAATATTACAATGAGCAGTTCTTC. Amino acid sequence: CASSLKGGSQYYNEQFF.

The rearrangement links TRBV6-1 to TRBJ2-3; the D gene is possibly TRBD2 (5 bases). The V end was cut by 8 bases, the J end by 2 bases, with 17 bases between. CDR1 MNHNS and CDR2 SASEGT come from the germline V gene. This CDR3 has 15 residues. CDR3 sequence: CASSTLASYTDTQYF. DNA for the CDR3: TGTGCCAGCTCCACGCTAGCCTCATACACAGATACGCAGTATTTT.

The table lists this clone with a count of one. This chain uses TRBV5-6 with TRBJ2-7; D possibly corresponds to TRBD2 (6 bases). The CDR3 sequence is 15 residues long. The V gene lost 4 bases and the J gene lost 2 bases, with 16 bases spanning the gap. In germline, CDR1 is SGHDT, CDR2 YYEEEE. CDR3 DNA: TGTGCCAGCAGCGGGCTGGAACGGACTACCTACGAGCAGTACTTC. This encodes CASSGLERTTYEQYF.

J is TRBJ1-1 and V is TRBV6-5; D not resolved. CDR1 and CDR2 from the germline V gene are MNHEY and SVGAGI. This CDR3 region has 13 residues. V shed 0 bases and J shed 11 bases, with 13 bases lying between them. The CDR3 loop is CASSYSGQAAAFF. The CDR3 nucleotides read TGTGCCAGCAGTTACTCCGGGCAGGCAGCCGCTTTCTTT.

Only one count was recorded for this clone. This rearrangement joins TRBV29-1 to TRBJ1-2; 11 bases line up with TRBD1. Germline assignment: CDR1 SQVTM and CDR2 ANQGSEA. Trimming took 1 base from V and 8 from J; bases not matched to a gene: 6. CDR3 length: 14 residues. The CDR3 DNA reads TGCAGCGTTGAAGGGGACAGGGGGATCGAGGGCTACACCTTC. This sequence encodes CSVEGDRGIEGYTF.

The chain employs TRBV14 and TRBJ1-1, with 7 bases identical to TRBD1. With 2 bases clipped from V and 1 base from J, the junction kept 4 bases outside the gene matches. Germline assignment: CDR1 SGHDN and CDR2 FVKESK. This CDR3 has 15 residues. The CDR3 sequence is CASSQRGQTNTEAFF. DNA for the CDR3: TGTGCCAGCAGCCAAAGGGGACAGACGAACACTGAAGCTTTCTTT.

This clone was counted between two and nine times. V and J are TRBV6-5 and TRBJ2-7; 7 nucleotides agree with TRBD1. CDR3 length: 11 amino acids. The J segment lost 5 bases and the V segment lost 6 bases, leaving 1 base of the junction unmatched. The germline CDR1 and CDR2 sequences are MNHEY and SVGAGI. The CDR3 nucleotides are TGTGCCAGCAGCCAGGGGGACGAGCAGTACTTC. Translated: CASSQGDEQYF.

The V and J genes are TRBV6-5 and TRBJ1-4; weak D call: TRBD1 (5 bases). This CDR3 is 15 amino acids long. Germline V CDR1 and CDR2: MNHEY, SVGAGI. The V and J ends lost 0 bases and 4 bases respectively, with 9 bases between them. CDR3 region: CASSYSGQGNEKLFF. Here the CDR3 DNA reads TGTGCCAGCAGTTACTCTGGGCAGGGTAATGAAAAACTGTTTTTT.

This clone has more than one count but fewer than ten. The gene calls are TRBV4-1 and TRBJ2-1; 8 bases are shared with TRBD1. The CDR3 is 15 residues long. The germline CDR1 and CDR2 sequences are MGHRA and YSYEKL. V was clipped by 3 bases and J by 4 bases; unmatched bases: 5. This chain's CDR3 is CASSHGQGAYNEQFF. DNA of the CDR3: TGCGCCAGCAGCCACGGGCAGGGGGCTTACAATGAGCAGTTCTTC.

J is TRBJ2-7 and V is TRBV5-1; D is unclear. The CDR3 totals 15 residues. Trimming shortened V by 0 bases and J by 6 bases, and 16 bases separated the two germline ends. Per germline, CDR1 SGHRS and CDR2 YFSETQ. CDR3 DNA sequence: TGCGCCAGCAGCTTGGTGCCGGAGTCAATGTCCGAGCAGTACTTC. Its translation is CASSLVPESMSEQYF.

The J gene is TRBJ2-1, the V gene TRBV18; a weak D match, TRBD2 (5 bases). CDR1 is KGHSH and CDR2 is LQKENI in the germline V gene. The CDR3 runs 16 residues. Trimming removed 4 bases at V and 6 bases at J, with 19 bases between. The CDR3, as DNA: TGTGCCAGCTCACGACTTTCGGAGCGGTTTGGCAATGAGCAGTTCTTC. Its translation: CASSRLSERFGNEQFF.

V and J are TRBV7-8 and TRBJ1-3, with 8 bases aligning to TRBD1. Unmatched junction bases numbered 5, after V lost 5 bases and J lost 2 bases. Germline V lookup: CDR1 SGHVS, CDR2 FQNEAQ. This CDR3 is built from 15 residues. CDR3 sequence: CASSPTTGAGNTIYF. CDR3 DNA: TGTGCCAGCAGCCCCACGACAGGGGCTGGAAACACCATATATTTT.

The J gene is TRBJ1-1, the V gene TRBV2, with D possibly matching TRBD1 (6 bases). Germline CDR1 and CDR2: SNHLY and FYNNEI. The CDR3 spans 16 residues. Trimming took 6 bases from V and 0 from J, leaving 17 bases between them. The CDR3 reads CASSREPTGMNTEAFF. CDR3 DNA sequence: TGTGCCAGCAGCCGCGAGCCGACAGGAATGAACACTGAAGCTTTCTTT.

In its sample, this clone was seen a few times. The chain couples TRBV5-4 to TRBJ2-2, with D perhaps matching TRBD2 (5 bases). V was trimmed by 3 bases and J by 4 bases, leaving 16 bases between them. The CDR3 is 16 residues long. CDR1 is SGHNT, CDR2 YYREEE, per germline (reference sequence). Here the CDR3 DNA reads TGTGCCAGCAGCTCCCTAGAAGGGAGAGGCACCGGGGAGCTGTTTTTT. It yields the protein CASSSLEGRGTGELFF.

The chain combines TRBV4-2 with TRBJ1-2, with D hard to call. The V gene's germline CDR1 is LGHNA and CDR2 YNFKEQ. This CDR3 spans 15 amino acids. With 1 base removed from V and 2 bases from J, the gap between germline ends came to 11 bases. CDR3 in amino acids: CASSQVDLSNYGYTF. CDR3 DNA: TGTGCCAGCAGCCAAGTGGACTTATCAAACTATGGCTACACCTTC.

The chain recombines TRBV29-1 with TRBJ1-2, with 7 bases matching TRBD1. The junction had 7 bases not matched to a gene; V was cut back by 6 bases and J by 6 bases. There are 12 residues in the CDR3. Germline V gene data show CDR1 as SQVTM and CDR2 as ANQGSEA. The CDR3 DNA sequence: TGCAGCGTCGCAGGGACAGCAGATGGCTACACCTTC. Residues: CSVAGTADGYTF.

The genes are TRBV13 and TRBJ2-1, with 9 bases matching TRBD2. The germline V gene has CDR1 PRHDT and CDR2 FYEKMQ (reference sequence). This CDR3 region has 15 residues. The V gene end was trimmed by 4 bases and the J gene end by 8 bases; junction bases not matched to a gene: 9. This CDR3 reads CASSSRREGPHEQFF. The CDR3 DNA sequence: TGTGCCAGCAGCTCCAGGCGGGAGGGCCCCCATGAGCAGTTCTTC.

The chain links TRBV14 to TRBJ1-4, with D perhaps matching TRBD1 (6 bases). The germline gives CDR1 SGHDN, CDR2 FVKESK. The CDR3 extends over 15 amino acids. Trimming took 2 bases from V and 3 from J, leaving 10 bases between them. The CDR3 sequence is CASSQIRTANEKLFF. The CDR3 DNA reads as TGTGCCAGCAGCCAAATCCGGACAGCTAATGAAAAACTGTTTTTT.